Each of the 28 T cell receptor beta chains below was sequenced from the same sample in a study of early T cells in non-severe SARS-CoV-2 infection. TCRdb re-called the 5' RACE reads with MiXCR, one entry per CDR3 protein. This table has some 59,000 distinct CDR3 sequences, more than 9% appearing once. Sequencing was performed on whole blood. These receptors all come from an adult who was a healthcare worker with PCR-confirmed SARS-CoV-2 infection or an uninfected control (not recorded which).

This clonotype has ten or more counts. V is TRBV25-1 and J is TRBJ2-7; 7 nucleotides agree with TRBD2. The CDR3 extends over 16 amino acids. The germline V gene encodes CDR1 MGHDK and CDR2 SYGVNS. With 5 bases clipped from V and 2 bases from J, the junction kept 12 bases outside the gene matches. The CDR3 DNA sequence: TGTGCCAGCAGTCCGTCCAGTCTAGCGGAACCCTACGAGCAGTACTTC. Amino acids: CASSPSSLAEPYEQYF.

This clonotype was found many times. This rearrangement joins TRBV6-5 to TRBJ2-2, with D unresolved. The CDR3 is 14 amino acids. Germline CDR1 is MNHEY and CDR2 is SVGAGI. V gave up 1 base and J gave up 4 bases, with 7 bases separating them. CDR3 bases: TGTGCCAGCAGTTACTATGTGGGCACCGGGGAGCTGTTTTTT. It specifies CASSYYVGTGELFF.

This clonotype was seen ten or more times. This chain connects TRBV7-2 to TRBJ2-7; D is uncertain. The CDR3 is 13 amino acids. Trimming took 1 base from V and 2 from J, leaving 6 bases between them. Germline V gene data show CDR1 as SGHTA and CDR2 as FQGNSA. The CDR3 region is CASSLDGTYEQYF. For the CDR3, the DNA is TGTGCCAGCAGCTTAGACGGTACCTACGAGCAGTACTTC.

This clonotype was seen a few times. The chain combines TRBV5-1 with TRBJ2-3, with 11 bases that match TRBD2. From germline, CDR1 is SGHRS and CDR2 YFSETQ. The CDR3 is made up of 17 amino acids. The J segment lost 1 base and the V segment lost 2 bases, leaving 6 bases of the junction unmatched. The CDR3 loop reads CASSFSTSGVRTDTQYF. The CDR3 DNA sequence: TGCGCCAGCAGCTTTTCGACTAGCGGGGTCCGCACAGATACGCAGTATTTT.

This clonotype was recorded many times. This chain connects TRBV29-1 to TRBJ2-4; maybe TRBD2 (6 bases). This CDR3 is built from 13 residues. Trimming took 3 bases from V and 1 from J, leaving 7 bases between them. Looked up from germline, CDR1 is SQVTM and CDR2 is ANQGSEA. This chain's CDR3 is CSVDAGAKNIQYF. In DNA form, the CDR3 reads TGCAGCGTTGATGCGGGGGCCAAAAACATTCAGTACTTC.

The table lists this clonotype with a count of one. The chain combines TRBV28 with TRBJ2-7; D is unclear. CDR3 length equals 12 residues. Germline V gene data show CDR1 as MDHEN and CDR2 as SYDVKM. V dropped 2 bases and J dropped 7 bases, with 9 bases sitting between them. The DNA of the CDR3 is TGTGCCAGCAGTTTAGTAGGGCGAGAGCAGTACTTC. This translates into CASSLVGREQYF.

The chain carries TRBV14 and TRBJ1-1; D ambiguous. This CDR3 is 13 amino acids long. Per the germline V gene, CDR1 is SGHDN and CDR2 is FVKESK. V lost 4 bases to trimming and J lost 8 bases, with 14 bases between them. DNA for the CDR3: TGTGCCAGCAGCCCGGATTTGAGAGGAGAAGCTTTCTTT. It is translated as CASSPDLRGEAFF.

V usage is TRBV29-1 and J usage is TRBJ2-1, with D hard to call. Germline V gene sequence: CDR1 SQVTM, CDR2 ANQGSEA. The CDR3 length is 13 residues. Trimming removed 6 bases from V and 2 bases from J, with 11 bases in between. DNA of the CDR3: TGCAGCGTCCCCCTTCTCCCCTACAATGAGCAGTTCTTC. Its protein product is CSVPLLPYNEQFF.

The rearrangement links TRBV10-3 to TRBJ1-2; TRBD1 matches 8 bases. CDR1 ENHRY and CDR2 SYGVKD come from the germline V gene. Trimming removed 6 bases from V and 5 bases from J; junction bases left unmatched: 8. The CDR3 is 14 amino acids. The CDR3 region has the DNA TGTGCCATCAGCCAGGACAGGGCGGGATATGGCTACACCTTC. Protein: CAISQDRAGYGYTF.

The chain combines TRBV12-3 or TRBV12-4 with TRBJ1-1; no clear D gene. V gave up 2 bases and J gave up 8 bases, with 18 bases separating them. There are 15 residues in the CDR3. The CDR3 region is CASSLLTSPAVEAFF. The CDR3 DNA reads TGTGCCAGCAGTTTATTGACGTCGCCCGCCGTCGAAGCTTTCTTT.

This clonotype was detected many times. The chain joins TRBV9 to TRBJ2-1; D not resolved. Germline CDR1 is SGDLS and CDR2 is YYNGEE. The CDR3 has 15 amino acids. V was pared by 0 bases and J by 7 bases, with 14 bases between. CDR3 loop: CASSVEAIRLNEQFF. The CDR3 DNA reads TGTGCCAGCAGCGTAGAAGCGATTCGTCTAAATGAGCAGTTCTTC.

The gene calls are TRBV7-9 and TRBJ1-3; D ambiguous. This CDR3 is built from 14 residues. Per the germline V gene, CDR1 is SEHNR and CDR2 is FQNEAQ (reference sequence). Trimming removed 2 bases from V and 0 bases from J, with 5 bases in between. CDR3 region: CASSLTSSGNTIYF. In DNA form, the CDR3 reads TGTGCCAGCAGCTTAACCTCCTCTGGAAACACCATATATTTT.

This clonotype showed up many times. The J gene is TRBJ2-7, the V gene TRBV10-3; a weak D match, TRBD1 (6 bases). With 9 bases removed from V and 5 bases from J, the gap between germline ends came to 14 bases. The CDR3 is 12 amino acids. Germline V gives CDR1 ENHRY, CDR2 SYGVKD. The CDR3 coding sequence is TGTGCCATGTCGACAGGAACCCACGAGCAGTACTTC. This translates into CAMSTGTHEQYF.

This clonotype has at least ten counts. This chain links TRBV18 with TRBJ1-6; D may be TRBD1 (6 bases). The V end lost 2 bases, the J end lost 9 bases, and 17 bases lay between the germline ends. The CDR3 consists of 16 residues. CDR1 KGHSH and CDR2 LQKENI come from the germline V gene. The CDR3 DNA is TGTGCCAGCTCACCAGGTGTCGGGGGCCGGGGTTCACCCCTCCACTTT. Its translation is CASSPGVGGRGSPLHF.

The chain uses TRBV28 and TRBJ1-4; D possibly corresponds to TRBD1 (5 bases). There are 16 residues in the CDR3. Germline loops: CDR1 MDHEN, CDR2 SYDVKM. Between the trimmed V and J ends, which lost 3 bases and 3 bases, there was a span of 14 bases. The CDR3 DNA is TGTGCCAGCAGTTTGTCATTTTGGGGCTCTAATGAAAAACTGTTTTTT. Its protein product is CASSLSFWGSNEKLFF.

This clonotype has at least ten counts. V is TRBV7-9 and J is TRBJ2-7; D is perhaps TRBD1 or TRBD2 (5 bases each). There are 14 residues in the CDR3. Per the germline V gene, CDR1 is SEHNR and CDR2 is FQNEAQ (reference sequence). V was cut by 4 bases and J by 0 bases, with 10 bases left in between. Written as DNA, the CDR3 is TGTGCCAGCAGCTCCTGGGGGAGCTCCTACGAGCAGTACTTC. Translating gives CASSSWGSSYEQYF.

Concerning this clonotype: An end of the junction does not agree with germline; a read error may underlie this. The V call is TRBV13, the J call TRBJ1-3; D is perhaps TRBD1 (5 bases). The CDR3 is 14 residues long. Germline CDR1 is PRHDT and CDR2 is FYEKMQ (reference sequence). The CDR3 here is CASSSTDSENTIYF. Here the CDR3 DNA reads TGTGCCAGCAGCTCGACAGACTCTGAAAACACCATATATTTT.

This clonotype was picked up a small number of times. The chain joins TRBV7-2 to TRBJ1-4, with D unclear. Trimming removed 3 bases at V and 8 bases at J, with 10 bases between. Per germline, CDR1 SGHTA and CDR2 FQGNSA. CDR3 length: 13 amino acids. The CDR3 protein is CASSFLKGEKLFF. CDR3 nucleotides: TGTGCCAGCAGCTTCCTGAAGGGAGAAAAACTGTTTTTT.

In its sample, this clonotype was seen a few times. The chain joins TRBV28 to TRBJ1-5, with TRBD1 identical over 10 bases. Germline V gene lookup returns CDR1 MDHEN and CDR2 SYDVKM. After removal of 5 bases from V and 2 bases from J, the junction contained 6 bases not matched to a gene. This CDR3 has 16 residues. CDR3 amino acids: CASSARQGAGNQPQHF. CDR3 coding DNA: TGTGCCAGCAGTGCCCGACAGGGGGCAGGCAATCAGCCCCAGCATTTT.

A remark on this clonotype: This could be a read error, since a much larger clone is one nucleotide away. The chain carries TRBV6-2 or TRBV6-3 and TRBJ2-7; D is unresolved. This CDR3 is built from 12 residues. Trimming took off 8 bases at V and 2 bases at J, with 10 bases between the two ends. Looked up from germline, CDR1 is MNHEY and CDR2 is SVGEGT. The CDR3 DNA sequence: TGTGCCAGCGGGCCATTCGCCTACGAGCAGTACTTC. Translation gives CASGPFAYEQYF.

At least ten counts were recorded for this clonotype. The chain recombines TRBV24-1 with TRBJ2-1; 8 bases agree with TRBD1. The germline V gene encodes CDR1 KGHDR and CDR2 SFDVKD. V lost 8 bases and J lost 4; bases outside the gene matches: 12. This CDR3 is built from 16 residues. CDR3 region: CATKPGTGGRYNEQFF. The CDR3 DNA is TGTGCCACCAAACCCGGGACAGGAGGGAGGTACAATGAGCAGTTCTTC.

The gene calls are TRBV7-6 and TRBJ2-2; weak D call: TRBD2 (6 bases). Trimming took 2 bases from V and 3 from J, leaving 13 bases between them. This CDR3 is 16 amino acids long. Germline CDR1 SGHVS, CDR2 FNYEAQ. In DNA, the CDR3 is TGTGCCAGCAGCTTAAACCCCGGGGACTACACCGGGGAGCTGTTTTTT. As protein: CASSLNPGDYTGELFF.

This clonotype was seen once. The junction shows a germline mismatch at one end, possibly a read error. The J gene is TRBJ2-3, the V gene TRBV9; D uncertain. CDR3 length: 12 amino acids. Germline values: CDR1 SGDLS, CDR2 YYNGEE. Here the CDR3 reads CASSLGRSPPFF. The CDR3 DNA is TGTGCCAGCAGCTTAGGACGCTCCCCGCCCTTCTTT.

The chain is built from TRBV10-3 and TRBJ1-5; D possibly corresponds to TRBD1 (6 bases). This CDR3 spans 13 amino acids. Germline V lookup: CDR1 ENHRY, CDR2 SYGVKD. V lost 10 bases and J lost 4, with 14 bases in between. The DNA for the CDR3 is TGTGCCACCGGACCTCAGGGGAATCAGCCCCAGCATTTT. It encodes CATGPQGNQPQHF.

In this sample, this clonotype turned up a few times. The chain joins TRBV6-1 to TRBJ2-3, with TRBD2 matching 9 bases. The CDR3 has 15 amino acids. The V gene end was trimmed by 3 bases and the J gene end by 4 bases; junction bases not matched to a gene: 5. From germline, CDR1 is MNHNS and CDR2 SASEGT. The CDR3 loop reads CASSDRRGGSDTQYF. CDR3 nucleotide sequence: TGTGCCAGCAGTGACCGGCGGGGGGGCTCAGATACGCAGTATTTT.

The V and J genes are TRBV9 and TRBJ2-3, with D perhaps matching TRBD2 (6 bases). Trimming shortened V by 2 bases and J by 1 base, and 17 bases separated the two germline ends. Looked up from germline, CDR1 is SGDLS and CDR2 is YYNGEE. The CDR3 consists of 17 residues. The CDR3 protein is CASSVAGFSIGTDTQYF. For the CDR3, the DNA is TGTGCCAGCAGCGTCGCGGGATTTTCTATTGGCACAGATACGCAGTATTTT.

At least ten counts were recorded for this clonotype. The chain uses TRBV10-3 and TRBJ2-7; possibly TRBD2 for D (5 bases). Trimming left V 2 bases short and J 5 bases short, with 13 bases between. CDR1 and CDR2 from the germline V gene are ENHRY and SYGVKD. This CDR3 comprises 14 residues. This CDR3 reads CAISEDRAVDEQYF. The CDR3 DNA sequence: TGTGCCATCAGTGAGGACCGAGCGGTGGACGAGCAGTACTTC.

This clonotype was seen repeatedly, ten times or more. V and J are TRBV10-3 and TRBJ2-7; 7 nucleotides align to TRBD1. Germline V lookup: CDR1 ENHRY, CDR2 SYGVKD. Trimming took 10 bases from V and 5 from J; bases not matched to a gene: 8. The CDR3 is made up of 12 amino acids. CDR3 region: CATEGASHEQYF. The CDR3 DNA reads TGTGCCACCGAGGGGGCGTCCCACGAGCAGTACTTC.